This note documents a single TCR beta chain sequence. Its antigen is undetermined. For the second PCR, which ran for about 6 to 11 cycles, a sample-barcoded 5' primer and a J-beta primer mix were used. Each CDR3 protein is one row after TCRdb ran MiXCR on the 5' RACE reads. The top ten hold around 18% of the sample, which has approximately 850,000 distinct CDR3 sequences, approximately 48% seen once. V was cut by 1 base and J by 9 bases, with 16 bases left in between. The CDR3 is made up of 15 amino acids. CDR1 is GTSNPN and CDR2 is SVGIG in the germline V gene (reference sequence). The sample is drawn from a study of blood T cells in healthy people across ages. Overall study results and limits: Among long-lived donors, naive CD4+ cells were more numerous and diversity higher than in aged donors.

The V gene is TRBV30, the J gene TRBJ1-6; D not resolved. This TCR derives from a man aged 60-69 years in good health. The sequenced sample consisted of blood. The CDR3 bases are TGTGCCTGGAGTGCAAACACCGTCGGCGGTTCACCCCTCCACTTT. Translating it yields CAWSANTVGGSPLHF.